The 17 T cell receptor beta chains below come from one sample, sequenced in a study of blood T cell repertoires in COVID-19. The data were produced by immunoSEQ multiplex PCR, yet TCRdb's version contains in-frame clones alone and is incomplete. The sample carries 250,000 or so clones, roughly 81% recorded once. The sequenced material came from PBMCs or T cells enriched from blood (not recorded which). Receptor source: a woman in her fifties or sixties who had been exposed to COVID-19.

This clone was seen once. The chain combines TRBV9 with TRBJ2-2; 9 bases line up with TRBD2. V dropped 4 bases and J dropped 8; count of bases not matched to a gene: 18. Germline V gene sequence: CDR1 SGDLS, CDR2 YYNGEE. The CDR3 is 18 amino acids. CDR3 sequence (DNA): TGTGCCAGCAGCCCCGGATTAAGCGGGGGGCCTACCCCGGGGGAGCTGTTTTTT. This translates into CASSPGLSGGPTPGELFF.

The J gene is TRBJ1-1, the V gene TRBV2; D is unresolved. V was cut by 6 bases and J by 8 bases, with 13 bases left in between. Germline V gene sequence: CDR1 SNHLY, CDR2 FYNNEI. The CDR3 has 12 residues. CDR3 DNA sequence: TGTGCCAGCAGGAGCACTCCCGGGGAAGCTTTCTTT. Its translation is CASRSTPGEAFF.

The chain carries TRBV4-1 and TRBJ1-2, with D uncertain. The germline V gene encodes CDR1 MGHRA and CDR2 YSYEKL. The length of the CDR3 is 15 residues. Trimming shortened V by 0 bases and J by 2 bases, and 10 bases separated the two germline ends. Written as DNA, the CDR3 is TGCGCCAGCAGCCAAGACGTGGCCATGAACTATGGCTACACCTTC. Translated: CASSQDVAMNYGYTF.

The gene calls are TRBV11-2 and TRBJ2-1; 8 bases are a match to TRBD1. The CDR3 contains 12 residues. Per germline, CDR1 SGHAT and CDR2 FQNNGV. V lost 5 bases to trimming and J lost 12 bases; unmatched junction nucleotides: 6. The CDR3: CASSADRGVQFF. For the CDR3, the DNA is TGTGCCAGCAGCGCCGACAGGGGTGTGCAGTTCTTC.

This chain uses TRBV2 with TRBJ1-6; no clear D gene. CDR1 and CDR2 from the germline V gene are SNHLY and FYNNEI. V was clipped by 8 bases and J by 0 bases, with 8 bases between them. This CDR3 region has 14 residues. CDR3 amino acids: CASEQSSYNSPLHF. CDR3 DNA: TGTGCCAGCGAACAAAGCTCCTATAATTCACCCCTCCACTTT.

CDR3 region: CASSETGDPHEQYF. DNA of the CDR3: TGTGCCAGCTCCGAAACCGGGGATCCCCACGAGCAGTACTTC. V is TRBV18 and J is TRBJ2-7; maybe TRBD2 (5 bases). The germline V gene has CDR1 KGHSH and CDR2 LQKENI. The V gene lost 6 bases and the J gene lost 5 bases, with 17 bases spanning the gap. The CDR3 totals 14 residues.

The J gene is TRBJ1-5, the V gene TRBV5-5; D unresolved. Germline values: CDR1 SGHKS, CDR2 YYEKEE (reference sequence). Trimming removed 1 base from V and 6 bases from J, with 8 bases in between. CDR3 length: 13 residues. This CDR3 reads CASSLYGPQPQHF. The CDR3 DNA follows: TGTGCCAGCAGCTTGTATGGCCCTCAGCCCCAGCATTTT.

The J gene is TRBJ2-2, the V gene TRBV5-4, with D maybe TRBD2 (7 bases). Germline lookup yields CDR1 SGHNT and CDR2 YYREEE (reference sequence). The CDR3 is 16 residues long. Deletions cut 4 bases from V and 5 bases from J, with 18 bases between. DNA of the CDR3: TGTGCCAGCAGCCTCCAACGGGGGGCAGGTACCGGGGAGCTGTTTTTT. Translated: CASSLQRGAGTGELFF.

J is TRBJ1-2 and V is TRBV4-1, with TRBD1 identical over 10 bases. CDR3 length: 14 amino acids. Germline V gene lookup returns CDR1 MGHRA and CDR2 YSYEKL. V shed 1 base, J shed 8 bases, and the junction held 4 bases outside the gene matches. CDR3 bases: TGCGCCAGCAGCCAAGGACAGGGGGCGGAAGGCTACACCTTC. Protein: CASSQGQGAEGYTF.

The V gene is TRBV29-1, the J gene TRBJ1-2; a possible D gene is TRBD1 (6 bases). This CDR3 is built from 12 residues. Germline V gives CDR1 SQVTM, CDR2 ANQGSEA. V gave up 5 bases and J gave up 5 bases, with 12 bases separating them. The CDR3 DNA is TGCAGCGTTTCCGGACAGCAATATGGCTACACCTTC. Its protein product is CSVSGQQYGYTF.

This clone has more than one count but fewer than ten. The chain joins TRBV20-1 to TRBJ1-1; D might be TRBD1 (6 bases). V dropped 5 bases and J dropped 5 bases, with 9 bases sitting between them. The CDR3 is made up of 11 amino acids. The germline V gene has CDR1 DFQATT and CDR2 SNEGSKA (reference sequence). The CDR3 reads CSARDRTEAFF. As DNA, the CDR3 is TGCAGTGCTCGTGACAGGACTGAAGCTTTCTTT.

This chain links TRBV21-1 with TRBJ2-7; the D call in the table, TRBD1, was not verified against the DNA. TRBV21-1 corresponds to a pseudogene. This CDR3 has 11 residues. CDR3 nucleotide sequence: TGTGCCAGCAGCCCAGGGTCCGAGCAGTACTTC. Translating it yields CASSPGSEQYF.

The rearrangement joins TRBV5-1 to TRBJ2-1; the match to TRBD1 covers 8 bases. Germline-derived CDR1 and CDR2 are SGHRS and YFSETQ. The ends lost 2 bases at V and 5 bases at J; junction bases unmatched: 3. This CDR3 spans 14 amino acids. In nucleotides, the CDR3 is TGCGCCAGCAGCTTTCAGGGGGCCCACAATGAGCAGTTCTTC. It specifies CASSFQGAHNEQFF.

The genes are TRBV10-1 and TRBJ2-2; tentatively, D is TRBD1 (5 bases). The germline V gene encodes CDR1 WNHNN and CDR2 SYGVQD (reference sequence). The CDR3 contains 14 residues. V was pared by 4 bases and J by 5 bases, with 11 bases between. The CDR3 DNA reads as TGCGCCAGCAGTGCCAGGGTTATTACCGGGGAGCTGTTTTTT. Translating it yields CASSARVITGELFF.

The gene calls are TRBV24-1 and TRBJ2-1; the D is unclear. Germline CDR1 KGHDR, CDR2 SFDVKD. Trimming took off 4 bases at V and 0 bases at J, with 9 bases between the two ends. The CDR3 extends over 15 amino acids. CDR3 nucleotide sequence: TGTGCCACCAGTGAAATATCGTCCTCCTACAATGAGCAGTTCTTC. Its protein is CATSEISSSYNEQFF.

The rearrangement uses TRBV2 and TRBJ2-5; 8 bases fit TRBD2. Germline CDR1 SNHLY, CDR2 FYNNEI. This CDR3 has 15 residues. The trim removed 4 bases at V and 5 bases at J, leaving 9 bases unmatched. The CDR3 loop is CASSGERGYRETQYF. DNA for the CDR3: TGTGCCAGCAGTGGTGAGCGGGGGTATAGGGAGACCCAGTACTTC.

The rearrangement uses TRBV29-1 and TRBJ2-7; D might be TRBD1 (5 bases). V was clipped by 4 bases and J by 4 bases, with 14 bases between them. The CDR3 runs 13 residues. Germline-derived CDR1 and CDR2 are SQVTM and ANQGSEA. CDR3 protein: CSVGKGAQYEQYF. CDR3 sequence (DNA): TGCAGCGTTGGAAAAGGGGCGCAATACGAGCAGTACTTC.